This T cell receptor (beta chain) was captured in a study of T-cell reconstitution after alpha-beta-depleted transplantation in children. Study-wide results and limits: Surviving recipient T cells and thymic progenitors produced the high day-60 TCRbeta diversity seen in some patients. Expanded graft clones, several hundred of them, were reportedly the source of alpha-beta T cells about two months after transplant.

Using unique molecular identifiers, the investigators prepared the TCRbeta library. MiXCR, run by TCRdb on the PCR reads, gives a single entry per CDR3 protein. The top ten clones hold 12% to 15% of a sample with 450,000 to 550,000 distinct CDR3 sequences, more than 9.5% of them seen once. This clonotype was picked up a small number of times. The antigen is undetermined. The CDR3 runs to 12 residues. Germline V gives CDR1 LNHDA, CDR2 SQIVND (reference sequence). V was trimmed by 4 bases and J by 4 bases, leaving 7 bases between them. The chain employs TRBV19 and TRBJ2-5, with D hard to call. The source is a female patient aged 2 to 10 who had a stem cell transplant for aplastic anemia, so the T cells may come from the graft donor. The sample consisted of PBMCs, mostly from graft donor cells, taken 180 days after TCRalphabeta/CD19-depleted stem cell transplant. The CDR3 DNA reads TGTGCCAGTAGTACCCACGGAGAGACCCAGTACTTC. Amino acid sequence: CASSTHGETQYF.